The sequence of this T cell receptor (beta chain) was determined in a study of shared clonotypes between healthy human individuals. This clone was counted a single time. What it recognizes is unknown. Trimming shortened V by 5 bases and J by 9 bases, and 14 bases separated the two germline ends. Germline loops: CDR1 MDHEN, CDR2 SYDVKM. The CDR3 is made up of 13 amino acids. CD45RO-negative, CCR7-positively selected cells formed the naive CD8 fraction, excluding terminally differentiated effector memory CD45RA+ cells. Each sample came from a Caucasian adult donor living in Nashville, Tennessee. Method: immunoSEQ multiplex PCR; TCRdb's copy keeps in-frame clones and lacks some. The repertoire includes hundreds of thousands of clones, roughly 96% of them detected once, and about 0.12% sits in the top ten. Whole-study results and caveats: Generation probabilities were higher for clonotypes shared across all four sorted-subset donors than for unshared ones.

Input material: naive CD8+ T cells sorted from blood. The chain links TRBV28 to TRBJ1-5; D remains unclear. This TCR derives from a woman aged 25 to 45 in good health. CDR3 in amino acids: CASSRRVRAPQHF. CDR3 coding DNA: TGTGCCAGCAGTAGACGGGTTCGGGCGCCCCAGCATTTT. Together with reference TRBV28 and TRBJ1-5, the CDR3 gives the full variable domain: DVKVTQSSRYLVKRTGEKVFLECVQDMDHENMFWYRQDPGLGLRLIYFSYDVKMKEKGDIPEGYSVSREKKERFSLILESASTNQTSMYLCASSRRVRAPQHFGDGTRLSIL.